One and the same sample provided the 14 T cell receptor beta chains below, sequenced in a study of CD8 T cells in ankylosing spondylitis. Using its own MiXCR run on the 5' RACE reads, TCRdb lists one record per CDR3 protein. The profile shows 30,000 to 45,000 distinct CDR3 sequences, around 15% of them singletons. Sequencing was done on a sample of synovial fluid, either unsorted or a sorted T cell fraction (not recorded which). The receptors were sampled from a male donor with ankylosing spondylitis.

The table lists this clonotype with many counts. The chain carries TRBV4-3 and TRBJ1-2; weak D call: TRBD1 (5 bases). CDR1 and CDR2 from the germline V gene are LGHNA and YSLEER. The CDR3 loop spans 13 amino acids. V lost 0 bases to trimming and J lost 4 bases, with 6 bases between them. CDR3 residues: CASSQDDSYGYTF. CDR3 nucleotide sequence: TGCGCCAGCAGCCAAGACGACAGCTATGGCTACACCTTC.

This clonotype was counted a few times. The chain is built from TRBV27 and TRBJ2-7; no definite D call. Germline CDR1 is MNHEY and CDR2 is SMNVEV (reference sequence). CDR3 length equals 14 residues. V lost 6 bases and J 0 bases, leaving 12 bases between the germline ends. CDR3 in amino acids: CASRLLGYSYEQYF. The CDR3 DNA is TGTGCCAGCAGGTTGTTGGGTTACTCCTACGAGCAGTACTTC.

This clonotype was found many times. The chain combines TRBV20-1 with TRBJ2-5, with 9 nucleotides matching TRBD1. CDR3 length: 13 residues. Germline loops: CDR1 DFQATT, CDR2 SNEGSKA (reference sequence). CDR3 bases: TGCAGCGCTCCGGGACAGGGTTCAGAGACCCAGTACTTC. This codes for CSAPGQGSETQYF.

This clonotype has a count of ten or more. This chain joins TRBV24-1 and TRBJ2-3, with 11 bases aligning to TRBD2. Per germline, CDR1 KGHDR and CDR2 SFDVKD. The CDR3 length is 17 residues. J was trimmed by 2 bases and V by 3 bases; bases with no gene match: 6. The CDR3 is CATSDLGTSGITDTQYF. CDR3 coding DNA: TGTGCCACCAGTGATCTCGGGACTAGCGGCATCACAGATACGCAGTATTTT.

This clonotype has a handful of counts. This chain uses TRBV24-1 with TRBJ1-5; TRBD1 might be the D (5 bases). Trimming took 2 bases from V and 6 from J, leaving 10 bases between them. The germline V gene has CDR1 KGHDR and CDR2 SFDVKD. The CDR3 spans 14 residues. The CDR3: CATSDYGTSQPQHF. For the CDR3, the DNA is TGTGCCACCAGTGATTACGGGACGAGTCAGCCCCAGCATTTT.

This clonotype was recorded only once. CDR3 nucleotides: TGCAGTGCCCCCACCATAGAACGGGGTTACAATGAGCAGTTCTTC. Residues: CSAPTIERGYNEQFF. V usage is TRBV20-1 and J usage is TRBJ2-1, with TRBD2 as a possible D gene (5 bases). V dropped 6 bases and J dropped 4 bases, with 19 bases sitting between them. The germline V gene has CDR1 DFQATT and CDR2 SNEGSKA (reference sequence). The CDR3 totals 15 residues.

V and J are TRBV6-5 and TRBJ2-6; 7 positions match TRBD1. This CDR3 comprises 18 residues. Germline V gives CDR1 MNHEY, CDR2 SVGAGI. The trim removed 0 bases at V and 0 bases at J, leaving 5 bases unmatched. The CDR3 reads CASSYSKDRNSGANVLTF. CDR3 DNA: TGTGCCAGCAGTTACTCTAAGGACAGGAACTCTGGGGCCAACGTCCTGACTTTC.

This clonotype was seen a few times. The J gene is TRBJ2-5, the V gene TRBV28; 7 nucleotides agree with TRBD2. Germline values: CDR1 MDHEN, CDR2 SYDVKM. With V trimmed by 6 bases and J by 2 bases, 12 bases remained unmatched. The CDR3 contains 16 residues. CDR3 region: CASRMLREQLQETQYF. The CDR3 DNA reads as TGTGCCAGCAGAATGTTGCGGGAGCAGCTACAAGAGACCCAGTACTTC. The full variable domain, with the rest looked up from reference TRBV28 and TRBJ2-5, is DVKVTQSSRYLVKRTGEKVFLECVQDMDHENMFWYRQDPGLGLRLIYFSYDVKMKEKGDIPEGYSVSREKKERFSLILESASTNQTSMYLCASRMLREQLQETQYFGPGTRLLVL.

The chain carries TRBV7-9 and TRBJ1-1; D is undetermined. The germline CDR1 and CDR2 sequences are SEHNR and FQNEAQ (reference sequence). There are 12 residues in the CDR3. V was clipped by 3 bases and J by 7 bases, with 9 bases between them. The CDR3 sequence: CASSLVTREAFF. The CDR3 DNA is TGTGCCAGCAGCTTGGTGACACGTGAAGCTTTCTTT.

This clonotype was seen repeatedly, ten times or more. CDR3 region: CASSLRDRGETQYF. CDR3 nucleotide sequence: TGTGCCAGCAGCCTACGGGACAGGGGAGAGACCCAGTACTTC. The V gene is TRBV7-9, the J gene TRBJ2-5; TRBD1 matches 10 bases. After removal of 5 bases from V and 4 bases from J, the junction contained 4 bases not matched to a gene. Germline values: CDR1 SEHNR, CDR2 FQNEAQ (reference sequence). The length of the CDR3 is 14 residues.

A remark on this clonotype: A read error may account for a junction end that differs from germline. The chain links TRBV5-6 to TRBJ2-5; TRBD2 might be the D (5 bases). This CDR3 has 17 residues. Germline CDR1 reads SGHDT; CDR2 reads YYEEEE. The CDR3 bases are TGTGCCATCAGCCCCGGACTCCTTTTTTCCCCAAAAGAGACCCAGTACTTC. Its translation is CAISPGLLFSPKETQYF. The variable domain in full, completed from reference TRBV5-6 and TRBJ2-5, reads DAGVTQSPTHLIKTRGQQVTLRCSPKSGHDTVSWYQQALGQGPQFIFQYYEEEERQRGNFPDRFSGHQFPNYSSELNVNALLLGDSALYLCAISPGLLFSPKETQYFGPGTRLLVL.

The chain couples TRBV12-3 or TRBV12-4 to TRBJ1-1; D gene unclear. There are 13 residues in the CDR3. V was cut by 6 bases and J by 5 bases, with 13 bases left in between. CDR3 sequence (DNA): TGTGCCAGCAGCGAATACAGCGGAACTGAAGCTTTCTTT. It translates to CASSEYSGTEAFF.

This clonotype appeared many times. The chain couples TRBV25-1 to TRBJ2-7; TRBD2 matches 8 bases. This CDR3 is built from 16 residues. J lost 2 bases, V lost 0 bases, and 6 bases had no gene match. From germline, CDR1 is MGHDK and CDR2 SYGVNS. The CDR3 loop is CASSEYPRGATYEQYF. The CDR3 DNA sequence: TGTGCCAGCAGTGAATATCCGCGGGGGGCTACCTACGAGCAGTACTTC.

This chain joins TRBV4-1 and TRBJ1-2, with TRBD1 matching 8 bases. Germline V CDR1 and CDR2: MGHRA, YSYEKL. This CDR3 region has 18 residues. The trim removed 2 bases at V and 4 bases at J, leaving 15 bases unmatched. CDR3 in DNA: TGCGCCAGCAGCCAATCCTATTCGACAGGGGCCGTCGGCTATGGCTACACCTTC. The encoded protein is CASSQSYSTGAVGYGYTF.